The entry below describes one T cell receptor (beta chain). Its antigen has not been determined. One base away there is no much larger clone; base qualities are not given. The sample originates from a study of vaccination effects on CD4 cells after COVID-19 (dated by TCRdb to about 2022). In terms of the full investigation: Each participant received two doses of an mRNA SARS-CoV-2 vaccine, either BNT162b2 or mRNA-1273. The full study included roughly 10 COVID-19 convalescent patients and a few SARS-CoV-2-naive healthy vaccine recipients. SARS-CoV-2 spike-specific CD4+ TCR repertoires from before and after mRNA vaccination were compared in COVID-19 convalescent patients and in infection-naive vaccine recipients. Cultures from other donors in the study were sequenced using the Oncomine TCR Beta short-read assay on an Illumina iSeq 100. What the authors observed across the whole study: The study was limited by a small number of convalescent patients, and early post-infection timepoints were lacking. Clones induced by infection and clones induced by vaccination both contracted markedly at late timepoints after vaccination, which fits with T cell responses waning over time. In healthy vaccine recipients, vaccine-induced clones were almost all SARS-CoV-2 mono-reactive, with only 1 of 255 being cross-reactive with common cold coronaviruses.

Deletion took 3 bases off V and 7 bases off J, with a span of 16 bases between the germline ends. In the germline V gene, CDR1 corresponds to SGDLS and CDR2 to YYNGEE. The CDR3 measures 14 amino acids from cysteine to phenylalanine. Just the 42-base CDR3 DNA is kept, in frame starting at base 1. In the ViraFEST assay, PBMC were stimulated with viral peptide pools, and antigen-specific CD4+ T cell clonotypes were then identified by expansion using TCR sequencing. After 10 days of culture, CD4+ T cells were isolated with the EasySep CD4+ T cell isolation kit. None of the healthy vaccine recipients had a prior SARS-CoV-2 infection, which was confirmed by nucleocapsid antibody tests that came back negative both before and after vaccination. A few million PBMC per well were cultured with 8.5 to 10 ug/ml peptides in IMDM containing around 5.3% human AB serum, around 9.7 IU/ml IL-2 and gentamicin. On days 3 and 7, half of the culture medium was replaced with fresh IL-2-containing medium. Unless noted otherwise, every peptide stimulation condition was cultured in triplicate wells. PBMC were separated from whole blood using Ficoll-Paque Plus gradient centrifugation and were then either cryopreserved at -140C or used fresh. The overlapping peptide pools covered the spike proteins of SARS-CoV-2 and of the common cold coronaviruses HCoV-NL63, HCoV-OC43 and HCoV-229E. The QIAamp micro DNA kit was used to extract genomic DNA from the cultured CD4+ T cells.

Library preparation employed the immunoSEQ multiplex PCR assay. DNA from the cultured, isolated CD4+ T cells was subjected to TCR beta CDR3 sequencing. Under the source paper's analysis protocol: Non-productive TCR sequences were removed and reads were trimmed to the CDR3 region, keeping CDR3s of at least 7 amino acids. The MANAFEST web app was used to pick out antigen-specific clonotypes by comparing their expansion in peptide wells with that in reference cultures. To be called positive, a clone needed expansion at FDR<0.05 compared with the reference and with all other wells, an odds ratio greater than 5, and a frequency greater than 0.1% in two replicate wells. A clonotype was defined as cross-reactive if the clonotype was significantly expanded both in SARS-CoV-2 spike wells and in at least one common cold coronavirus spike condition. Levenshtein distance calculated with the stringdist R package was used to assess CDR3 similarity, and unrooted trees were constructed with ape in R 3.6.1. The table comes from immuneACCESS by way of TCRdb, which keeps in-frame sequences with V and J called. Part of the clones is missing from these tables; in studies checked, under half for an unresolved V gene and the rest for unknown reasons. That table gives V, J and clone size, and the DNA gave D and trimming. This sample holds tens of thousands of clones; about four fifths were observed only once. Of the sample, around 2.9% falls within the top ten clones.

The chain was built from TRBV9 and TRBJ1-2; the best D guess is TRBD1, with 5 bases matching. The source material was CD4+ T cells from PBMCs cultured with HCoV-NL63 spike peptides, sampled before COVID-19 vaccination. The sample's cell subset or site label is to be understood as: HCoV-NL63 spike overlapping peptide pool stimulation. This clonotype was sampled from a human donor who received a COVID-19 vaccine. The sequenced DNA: TGTGCCAGCAGCGGCCCCGCGGGGGAAGGTGGCTACACCTTC. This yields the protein CASSGPAGEGGYTF.